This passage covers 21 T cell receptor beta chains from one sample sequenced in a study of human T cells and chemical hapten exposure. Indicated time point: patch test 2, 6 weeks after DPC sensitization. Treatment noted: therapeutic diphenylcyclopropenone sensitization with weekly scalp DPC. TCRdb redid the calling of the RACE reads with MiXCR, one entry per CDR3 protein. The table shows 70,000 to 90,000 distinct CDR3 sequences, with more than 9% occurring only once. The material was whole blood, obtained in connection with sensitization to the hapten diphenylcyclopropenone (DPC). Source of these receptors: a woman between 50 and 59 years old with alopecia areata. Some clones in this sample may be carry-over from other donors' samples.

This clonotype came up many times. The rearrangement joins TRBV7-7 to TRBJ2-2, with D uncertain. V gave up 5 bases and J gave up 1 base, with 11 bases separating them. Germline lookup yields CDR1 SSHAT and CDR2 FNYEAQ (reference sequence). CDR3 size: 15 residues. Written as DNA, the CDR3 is TGTGCCAGCAGCCCTACGGCATTGAACACCGGGGAGCTGTTTTTT. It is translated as CASSPTALNTGELFF.

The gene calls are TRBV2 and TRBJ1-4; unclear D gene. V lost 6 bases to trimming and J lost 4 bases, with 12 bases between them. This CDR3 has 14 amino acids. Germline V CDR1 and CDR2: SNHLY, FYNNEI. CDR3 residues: CASRSGPNNEKLFF. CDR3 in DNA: TGTGCCAGCAGATCCGGGCCAAATAATGAAAAACTGTTTTTT.

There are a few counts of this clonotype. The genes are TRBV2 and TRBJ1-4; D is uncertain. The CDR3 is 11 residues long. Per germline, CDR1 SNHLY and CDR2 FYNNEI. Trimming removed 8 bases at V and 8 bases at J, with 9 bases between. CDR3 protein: CASQVEEKLFF. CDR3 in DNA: TGTGCCAGCCAGGTCGAGGAAAAACTGTTTTTT. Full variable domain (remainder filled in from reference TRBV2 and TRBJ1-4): EPEVTQTPSHQVTQMGQEVILRCVPISNHLYFYWYRQILGQKVEFLVSFYNNEISEKSEIFDDQFSVERPDGSNFTLKIRSTKLEDSAMYFCASQVEEKLFFGSGTQLSVL.

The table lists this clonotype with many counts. The CDR3 loop reads CASSAGLAGGHYEQYF. CDR3 in DNA: TGTGCCAGCAGCGCCGGACTAGCGGGAGGACACTACGAGCAGTACTTC. The chain employs TRBV6-5 and TRBJ2-7; 14 nucleotides align to TRBD2. With V trimmed by 6 bases and J by 3 bases, 7 bases remained unmatched. CDR1 and CDR2 (germline): MNHEY, SVGAGI. CDR3 size: 16 residues.

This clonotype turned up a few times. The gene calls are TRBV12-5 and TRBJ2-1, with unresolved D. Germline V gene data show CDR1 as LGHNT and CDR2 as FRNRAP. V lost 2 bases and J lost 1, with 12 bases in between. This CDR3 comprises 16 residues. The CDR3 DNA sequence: TGTGCTAGTGGTTTGCGTCTGAGTGTTTCCTACAATGAGCAGTTCTTC. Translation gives CASGLRLSVSYNEQFF.

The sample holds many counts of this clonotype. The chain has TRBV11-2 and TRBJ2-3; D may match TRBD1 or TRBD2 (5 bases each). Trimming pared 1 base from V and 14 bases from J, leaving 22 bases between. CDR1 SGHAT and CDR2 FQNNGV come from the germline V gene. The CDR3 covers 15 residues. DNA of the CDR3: TGTGCCAGCAGCTTAGTAAGGGGAACTGACTCCCGGGGGTATTTT. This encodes CASSLVRGTDSRGYF.

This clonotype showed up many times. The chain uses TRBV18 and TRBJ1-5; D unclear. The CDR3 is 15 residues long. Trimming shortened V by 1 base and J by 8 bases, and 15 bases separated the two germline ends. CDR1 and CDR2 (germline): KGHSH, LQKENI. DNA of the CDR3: TGTGCCAGCTCACCACTCGGGAACATTGGGGAGCCCCAGCATTTT. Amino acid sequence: CASSPLGNIGEPQHF.

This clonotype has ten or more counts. The CDR3 bases are TGTGCAAGTCGCCCCCCGACAGAGATGAACACTGAAGCTTTCTTT. It encodes CASRPPTEMNTEAFF. The chain employs TRBV12-2 and TRBJ1-1; the table calls TRBD1, which could not be checked here. TRBV12-2 counts as a pseudogene. The CDR3 has 15 amino acids.

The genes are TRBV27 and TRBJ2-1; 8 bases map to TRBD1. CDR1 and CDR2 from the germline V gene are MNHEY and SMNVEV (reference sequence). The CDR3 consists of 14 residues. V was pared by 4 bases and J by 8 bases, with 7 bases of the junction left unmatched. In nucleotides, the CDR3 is TGTGCCAGCAGTTACCAGGGGGCATATTATGAGCAGTTCTTC. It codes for CASSYQGAYYEQFF.

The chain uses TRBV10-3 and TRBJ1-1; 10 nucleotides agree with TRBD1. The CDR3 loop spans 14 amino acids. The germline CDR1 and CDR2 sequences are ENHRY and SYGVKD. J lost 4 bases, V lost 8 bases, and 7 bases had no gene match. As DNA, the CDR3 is TGTGCCATCGGAGACAGGGGGCAGGGCACTGAAGCTTTCTTT. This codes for CAIGDRGQGTEAFF.

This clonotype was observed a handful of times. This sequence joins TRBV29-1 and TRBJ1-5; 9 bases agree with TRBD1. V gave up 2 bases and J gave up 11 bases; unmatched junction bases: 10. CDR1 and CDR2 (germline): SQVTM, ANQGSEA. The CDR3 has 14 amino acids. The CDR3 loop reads CSVELTGGASAQHF. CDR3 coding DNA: TGCAGCGTTGAACTGACAGGGGGGGCATCGGCCCAGCATTTT.

CDR3 protein: CASSLGQGESPQHF. In DNA, the CDR3 is TGTGCCAGCAGTCTCGGACAGGGAGAGTCGCCCCAGCATTTT. The chain employs TRBV12-3 or TRBV12-4 and TRBJ1-5; 8 positions match TRBD1. The CDR3 totals 14 residues. The trim removed 5 bases at V and 9 bases at J, leaving 9 bases unmatched.

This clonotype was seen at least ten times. The CDR3 DNA follows: TGTGCCAGCTCACCAGGACTAGCGGAACACAATGAGCAGTTCTTC. Translated: CASSPGLAEHNEQFF. The chain joins TRBV18 to TRBJ2-1; 10 nucleotides line up with TRBD2. The CDR3 covers 15 residues. Germline CDR1 is KGHSH and CDR2 is LQKENI. J lost 5 bases, V lost 2 bases, and 3 bases had no gene match.

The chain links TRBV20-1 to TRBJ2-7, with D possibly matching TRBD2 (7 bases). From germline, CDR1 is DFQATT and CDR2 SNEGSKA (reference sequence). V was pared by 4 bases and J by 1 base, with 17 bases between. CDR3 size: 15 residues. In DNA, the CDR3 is TGCAGTGCTACCGGGGGGCAGGGGATTTCCTACGAGCAGTACTTC. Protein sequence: CSATGGQGISYEQYF.

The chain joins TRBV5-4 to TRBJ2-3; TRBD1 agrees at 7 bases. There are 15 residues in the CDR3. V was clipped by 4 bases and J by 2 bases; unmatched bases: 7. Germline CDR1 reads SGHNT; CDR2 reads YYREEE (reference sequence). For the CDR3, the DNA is TGTGCCAGCAGCCGCCCGGACAGGTCCACAGATACGCAGTATTTT. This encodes CASSRPDRSTDTQYF.

The CDR3 reads CASSLKGDGYTF. The CDR3 DNA is TGTGCCAGCAGTTTAAAGGGGGATGGCTACACCTTC. This chain joins TRBV27 and TRBJ1-2; D possibly corresponds to TRBD1 (6 bases). The V gene's germline CDR1 is MNHEY and CDR2 SMNVEV (reference sequence). This CDR3 is built from 12 residues. V was trimmed by 2 bases and J by 6 bases, leaving 7 bases between them.

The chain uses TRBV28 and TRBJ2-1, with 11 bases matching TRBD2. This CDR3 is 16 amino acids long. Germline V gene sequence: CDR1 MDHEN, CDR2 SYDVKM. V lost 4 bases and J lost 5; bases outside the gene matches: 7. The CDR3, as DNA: TGTGCCAGCAGTTCGCCCACTAGCGGGAGCAACAATGAGCAGTTCTTC. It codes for CASSSPTSGSNNEQFF.

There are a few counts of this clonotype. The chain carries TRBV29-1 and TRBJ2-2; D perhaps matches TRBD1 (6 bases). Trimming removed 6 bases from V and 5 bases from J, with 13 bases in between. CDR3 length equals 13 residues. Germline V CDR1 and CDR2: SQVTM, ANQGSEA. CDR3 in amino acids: CSVIRGGTGELFF. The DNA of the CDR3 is TGCAGCGTCATTAGAGGGGGAACCGGGGAGCTGTTTTTT.

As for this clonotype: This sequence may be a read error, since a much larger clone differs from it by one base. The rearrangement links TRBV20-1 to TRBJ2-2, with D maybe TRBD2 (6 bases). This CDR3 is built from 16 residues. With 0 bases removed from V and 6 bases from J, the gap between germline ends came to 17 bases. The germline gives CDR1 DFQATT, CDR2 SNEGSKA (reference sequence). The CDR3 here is CSARDSGTGYSGELFF. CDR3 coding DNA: TGCAGTGCTAGAGATTCCGGGACTGGCTATTCCGGGGAGCTGTTTTTT.

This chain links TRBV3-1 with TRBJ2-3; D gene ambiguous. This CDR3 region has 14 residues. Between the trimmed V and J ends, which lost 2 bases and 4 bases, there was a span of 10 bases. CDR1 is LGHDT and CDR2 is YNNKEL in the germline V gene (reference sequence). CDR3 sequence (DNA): TGTGCCAGCAGCCAAACGTCTTGGGCAGATACGCAGTATTTT. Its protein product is CASSQTSWADTQYF.

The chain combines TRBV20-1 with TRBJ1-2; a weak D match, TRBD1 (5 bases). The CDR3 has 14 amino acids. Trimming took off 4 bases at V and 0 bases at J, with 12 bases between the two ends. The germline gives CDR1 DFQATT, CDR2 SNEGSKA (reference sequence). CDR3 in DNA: TGCAGTGCTACGACAGACCCAGCTAACTATGGCTACACCTTC. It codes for CSATTDPANYGYTF.